A single sample gave rise to the 12 T cell receptor beta chains below, sequenced in a study of identical twins. From the 5' RACE reads, TCRdb called clonotypes with MiXCR, one entry per CDR3 protein. The sample consists of some 500,000 distinct CDR3 sequences, approximately 10% of them appearing once. This sample was shared with a second study, whose subject was yellow fever vaccine responses in identical twins.

Source material: PBMCs. Every receptor here comes from a woman between 18 and 29 years old in good health.

Only a few counts were recorded for this clonotype. The chain couples TRBV12-3 or TRBV12-4 to TRBJ2-7, with 10 bases that match TRBD1. The CDR3 spans 16 residues. Trimming cost V 3 bases and J 3 bases; bases outside gene matches: 8. CDR3 amino acids: CASSFPTTGGLYEQYF. DNA for the CDR3: TGTGCCAGCAGTTTCCCTACGACAGGGGGCCTCTACGAGCAGTACTTC.

As to this clonotype: Sequence at one end of the junction differs from germline and may be a read error. This rearrangement joins TRBV7-7 to TRBJ2-2; D may be TRBD2 (7 bases). The V gene's germline CDR1 is SSHAT and CDR2 FNYEAQ (reference sequence). The CDR3 sequence is 15 residues long. CDR3 in amino acids: CASSLAGGHTGELFF. For the CDR3, the DNA is TGTGCTAGCAGCTTAGCCGGGGGGCACACCGGGGAGCTGTTTTTT.

This clonotype was counted many times. Written as DNA, the CDR3 is TGCGCCAGCAGTCGGCCCTCTATGGGTGAGCAGTTCTTC. Translating gives CASSRPSMGEQFF. This chain connects TRBV4-1 to TRBJ2-1; no clear D. Trimming stripped 6 bases from V and 9 bases from J, with 15 bases between. Germline lookup yields CDR1 MGHRA and CDR2 YSYEKL. The length of the CDR3 is 13 residues.

This clonotype was seen only a few times. The chain recombines TRBV29-1 with TRBJ2-5, with TRBD2 matching 9 bases. V lost 4 bases to trimming and J lost 4 bases; unmatched junction nucleotides: 10. The CDR3 length is 15 residues. CDR1 is SQVTM, CDR2 ANQGSEA, per germline. The CDR3 region is CSVGLVAGDRETQYF. The CDR3 nucleotides read TGCAGCGTTGGGCTAGTAGCGGGAGATCGAGAGACCCAGTACTTC.

This clonotype came up a few times. The rearrangement links TRBV20-1 to TRBJ2-3, with D perhaps TRBD2 (6 bases). Germline V lookup: CDR1 DFQATT, CDR2 SNEGSKA (reference sequence). The CDR3 contains 13 residues. Trimming removed 8 bases from V and 3 bases from J, with 15 bases in between. The CDR3 DNA reads as TGCAGTAGGGCTAGCGAGAGGACAGATACGCAGTATTTT. Its translation: CSRASERTDTQYF.

This clonotype was seen a handful of times. The J gene is TRBJ2-3, the V gene TRBV27, with D unclear. V shed 4 bases and J shed 2 bases, with 10 bases lying between them. The CDR3 length is 14 residues. Germline V lookup: CDR1 MNHEY, CDR2 SMNVEV (reference sequence). The CDR3 sequence is CASSSRRTTDTQYF. Written as DNA, the CDR3 is TGTGCCAGCAGTTCCCGCAGGACCACAGATACGCAGTATTTT.

This clonotype was detected a few times. The chain couples TRBV20-1 to TRBJ2-7; 13 nucleotides match TRBD2. Germline V lookup: CDR1 DFQATT, CDR2 SNEGSKA (reference sequence). The CDR3 runs to 14 residues. The junction had 7 bases not matched to a gene; V was cut back by 6 bases and J by 5 bases. The chain's CDR3 is CSARTSGSRHEQYF. The CDR3 nucleotides are TGCAGTGCCCGGACTAGCGGGAGTAGGCACGAGCAGTACTTC.

Worth noting for this clonotype: One junction end disagrees with the germline gene, perhaps due to a read error. The chain carries TRBV28 and TRBJ2-3; a weak D match, TRBD1 (5 bases). The CDR3 is 15 amino acids. CDR1 MDHEN and CDR2 SYDVKM come from the germline V gene. CDR3 region: CASSIRGGYTNTQYF. The CDR3 bases are TGTGCCAGCAGTATTAGGGGTGGGTACACAAATACGCAGTATTTT. The full variable domain, completed using reference TRBV28 and TRBJ2-3, is DVKVTQSSRYLVKRTGEKVFLECVQDMDHENMFWYRQDPGLGLRLIYFSYDVKMKEKGDIPEGYSVSREKKERFSLILESASTNQTSMYLCASSIRGGYTNTQYFGPGTRLTVL.

This clonotype was picked up many times. This chain joins TRBV12-3 or TRBV12-4 and TRBJ2-1; no clear D. The CDR3 extends over 12 amino acids. With 5 bases removed from V and 15 bases from J, the gap between germline ends came to 17 bases. In DNA form, the CDR3 reads TGTGCCAGCAGTCTAACCTGGAGAGAGAGGTTCTTC. Its translation is CASSLTWRERFF.

V usage is TRBV7-2 and J usage is TRBJ2-5; 7 bases align to TRBD2. This CDR3 spans 14 amino acids. Germline CDR1 and CDR2: SGHTA and FQGNSA. The J segment lost 5 bases and the V segment lost 5 bases, leaving 8 bases of the junction unmatched. CDR3 in DNA: TGTGCCAGCAGCCGCCGGGGAGGGACCGAGACCCAGTACTTC. It translates to CASSRRGGTETQYF.

J is TRBJ2-2 and V is TRBV5-1; D is ambiguous. The CDR3 covers 16 residues. Germline V gives CDR1 SGHRS, CDR2 YFSETQ. V lost 0 bases and J 4 bases, leaving 13 bases between the germline ends. The CDR3 sequence: CASSLGGQLSTGELFF. The CDR3 nucleotides are TGCGCCAGCAGCTTGGGTGGCCAACTCTCCACCGGGGAGCTGTTTTTT.

This clonotype appeared many times. The chain joins TRBV19 to TRBJ2-2; 9 bases are a match to TRBD1. The trim removed 4 bases at V and 4 bases at J, leaving 4 bases unmatched. The germline V gene has CDR1 LNHDA and CDR2 SQIVND (reference sequence). There are 15 residues in the CDR3. CDR3 residues: CASSTGQGSTGELFF. The CDR3 nucleotides read TGTGCCAGTAGTACAGGACAGGGGAGCACCGGGGAGCTGTTTTTT.